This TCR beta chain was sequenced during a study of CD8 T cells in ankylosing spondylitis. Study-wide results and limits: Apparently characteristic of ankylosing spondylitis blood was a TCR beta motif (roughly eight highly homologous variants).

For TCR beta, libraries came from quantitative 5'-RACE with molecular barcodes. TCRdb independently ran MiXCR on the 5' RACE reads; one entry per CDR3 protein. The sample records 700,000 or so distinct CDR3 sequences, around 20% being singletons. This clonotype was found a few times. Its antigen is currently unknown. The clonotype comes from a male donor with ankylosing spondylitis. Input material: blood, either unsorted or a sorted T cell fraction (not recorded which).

The chain's CDR3 is CASSQTDGKNIQYF. CDR3 DNA: TGTGCCAGCAGCCAGACTGATGGCAAAAACATTCAGTACTTC. This sequence joins TRBV3-1 and TRBJ2-4, with D hard to call. The CDR3 extends over 14 amino acids. Germline-derived CDR1 and CDR2 are LGHDT and YNNKEL (reference sequence). V was trimmed by 3 bases and J by 3 bases, leaving 9 bases between them.